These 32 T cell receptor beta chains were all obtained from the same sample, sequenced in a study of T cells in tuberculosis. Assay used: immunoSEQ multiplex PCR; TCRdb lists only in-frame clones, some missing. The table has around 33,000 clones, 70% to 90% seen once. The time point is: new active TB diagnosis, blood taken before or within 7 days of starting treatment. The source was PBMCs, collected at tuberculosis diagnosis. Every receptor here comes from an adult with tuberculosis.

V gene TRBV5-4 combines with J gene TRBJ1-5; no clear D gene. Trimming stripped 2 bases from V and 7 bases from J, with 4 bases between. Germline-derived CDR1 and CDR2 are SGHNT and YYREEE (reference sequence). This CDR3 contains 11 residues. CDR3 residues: CASSFSQPQHF. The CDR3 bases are TGTGCCAGCAGCTTTAGCCAGCCCCAGCATTTT.

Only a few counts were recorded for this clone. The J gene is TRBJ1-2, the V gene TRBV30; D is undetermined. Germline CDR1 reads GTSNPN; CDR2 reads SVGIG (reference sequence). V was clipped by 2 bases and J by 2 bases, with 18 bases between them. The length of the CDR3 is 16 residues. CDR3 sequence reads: CAWSPRRTRGNYGYTF. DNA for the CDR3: TGTGCCTGGAGTCCCCGCCGGACTCGAGGGAACTATGGCTACACCTTC.

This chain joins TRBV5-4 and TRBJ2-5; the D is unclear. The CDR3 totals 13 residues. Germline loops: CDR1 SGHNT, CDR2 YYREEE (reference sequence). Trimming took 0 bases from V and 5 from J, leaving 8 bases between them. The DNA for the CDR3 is TGTGCCAGCAGCTTGGAGTTCCGGGAGACCCAGTACTTC. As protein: CASSLEFRETQYF. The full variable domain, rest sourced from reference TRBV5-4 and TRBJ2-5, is ETGVTQSPTHLIKTRGQQVTLRCSSQSGHNTVSWYQQALGQGPQFIFQYYREEENGRGNFPPRFSGLQFPNYSSELNVNALELDDSALYLCASSLEFRETQYFGPGTRLLVL.

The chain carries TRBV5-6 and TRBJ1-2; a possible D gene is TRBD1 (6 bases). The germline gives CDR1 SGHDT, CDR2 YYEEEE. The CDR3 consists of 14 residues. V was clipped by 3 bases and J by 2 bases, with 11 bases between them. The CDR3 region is CASSSGVRNYGYTF. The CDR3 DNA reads TGTGCCAGCAGCTCAGGGGTTAGGAACTATGGCTACACCTTC.

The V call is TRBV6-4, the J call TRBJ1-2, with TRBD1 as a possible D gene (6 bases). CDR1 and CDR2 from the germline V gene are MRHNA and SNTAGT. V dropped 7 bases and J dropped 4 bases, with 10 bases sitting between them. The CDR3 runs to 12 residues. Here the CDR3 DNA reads TGTGCCAGCAAAGGGGGAAGCTATGGCTACACCTTC. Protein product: CASKGGSYGYTF.

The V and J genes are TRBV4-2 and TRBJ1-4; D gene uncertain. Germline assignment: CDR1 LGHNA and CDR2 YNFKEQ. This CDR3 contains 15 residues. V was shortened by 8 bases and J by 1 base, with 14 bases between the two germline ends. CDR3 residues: CASGHLRGTNEKLFF. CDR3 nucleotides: TGTGCCAGCGGTCACCTAAGAGGAACTAATGAAAAACTGTTTTTT.

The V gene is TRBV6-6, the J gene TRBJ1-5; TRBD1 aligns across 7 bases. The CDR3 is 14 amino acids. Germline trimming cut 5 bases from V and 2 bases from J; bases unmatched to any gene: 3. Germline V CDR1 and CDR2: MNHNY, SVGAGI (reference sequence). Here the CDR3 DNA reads TGTGCCAGCAGTGGAGGGACAGGCAATCAGCCCCAGCATTTT. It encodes CASSGGTGNQPQHF.

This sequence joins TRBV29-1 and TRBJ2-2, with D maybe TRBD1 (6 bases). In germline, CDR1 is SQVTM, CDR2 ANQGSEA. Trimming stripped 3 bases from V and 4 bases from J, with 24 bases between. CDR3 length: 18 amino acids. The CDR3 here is CSVEFPPGHPRGTGELFF. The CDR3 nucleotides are TGCAGCGTTGAGTTCCCCCCGGGACACCCACGAGGCACCGGGGAGCTGTTTTTT.

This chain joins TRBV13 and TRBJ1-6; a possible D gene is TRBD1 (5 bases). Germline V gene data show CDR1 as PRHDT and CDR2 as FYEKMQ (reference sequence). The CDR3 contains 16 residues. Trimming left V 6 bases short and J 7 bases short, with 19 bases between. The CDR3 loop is CASSSKRLKGNSPLHF. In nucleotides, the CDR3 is TGTGCCAGCAGTTCCAAAAGGTTGAAGGGGAATTCACCCCTCCACTTT. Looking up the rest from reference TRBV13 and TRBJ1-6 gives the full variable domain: AAGVIQSPRHLIKEKRETATLKCYPIPRHDTVYWYQQGPGQDPQFLISFYEKMQSDKGSIPDRFSAQQFSDYHSELNMSSLELGDSALYFCASSSKRLKGNSPLHFGNGTRLTVT.

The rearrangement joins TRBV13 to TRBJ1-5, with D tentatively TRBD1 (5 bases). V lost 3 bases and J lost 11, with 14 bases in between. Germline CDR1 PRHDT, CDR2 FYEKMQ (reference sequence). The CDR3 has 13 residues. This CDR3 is CASSFWGEDAQHF. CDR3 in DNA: TGTGCCAGCAGCTTTTGGGGCGAGGATGCCCAGCATTTT.

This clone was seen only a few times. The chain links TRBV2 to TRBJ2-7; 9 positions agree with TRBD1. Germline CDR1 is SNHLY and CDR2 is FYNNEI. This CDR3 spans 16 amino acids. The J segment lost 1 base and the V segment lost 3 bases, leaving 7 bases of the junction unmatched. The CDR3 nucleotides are TGTGCCAGCAGTGAGGGACAGGGACCGGAATCCTACGAGCAGTACTTC. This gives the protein CASSEGQGPESYEQYF.

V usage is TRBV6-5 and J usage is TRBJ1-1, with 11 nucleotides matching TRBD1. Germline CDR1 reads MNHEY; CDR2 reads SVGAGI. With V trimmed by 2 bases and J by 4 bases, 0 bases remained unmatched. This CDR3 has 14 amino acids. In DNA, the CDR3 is TGTGCCAGCAGTTACGGGACAGGGGGCACTGAAGCTTTCTTT. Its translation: CASSYGTGGTEAFF.

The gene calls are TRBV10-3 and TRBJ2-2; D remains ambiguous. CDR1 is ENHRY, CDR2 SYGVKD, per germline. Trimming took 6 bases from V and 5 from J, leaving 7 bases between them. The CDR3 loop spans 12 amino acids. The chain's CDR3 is CAIRSLTGELFF. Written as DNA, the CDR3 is TGTGCCATCAGGTCTCTTACCGGGGAGCTGTTTTTT.

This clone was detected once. Here the CDR3 reads CASSLSRGGEAFF. DNA of the CDR3: TGTGCCAGCAGCTTGAGTAGGGGGGGTGAAGCTTTCTTT. V usage is TRBV7-9 and J usage is TRBJ1-1; D is possibly TRBD1 (6 bases). The germline V gene has CDR1 SEHNR and CDR2 FQNEAQ (reference sequence). This CDR3 spans 13 amino acids. The ends were cut back, 3 bases at V and 7 bases at J, with 12 bases in the middle.

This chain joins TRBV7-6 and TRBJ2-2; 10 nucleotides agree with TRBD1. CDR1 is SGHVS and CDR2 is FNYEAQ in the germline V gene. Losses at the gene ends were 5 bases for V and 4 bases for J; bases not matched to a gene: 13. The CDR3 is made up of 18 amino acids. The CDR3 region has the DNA TGTGCCAGCAGCCTAACAGGACAGGGGGTAACGTCCACCGGGGAGCTGTTTTTT. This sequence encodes CASSLTGQGVTSTGELFF.

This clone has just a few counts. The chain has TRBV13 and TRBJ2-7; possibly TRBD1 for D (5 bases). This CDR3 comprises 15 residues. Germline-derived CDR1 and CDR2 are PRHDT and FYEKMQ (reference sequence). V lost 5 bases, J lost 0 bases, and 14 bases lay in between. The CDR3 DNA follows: TGTGCCAGCAGCCTAAGGGGTTATAGCTCCTACGAGCAGTACTTC. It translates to CASSLRGYSSYEQYF.

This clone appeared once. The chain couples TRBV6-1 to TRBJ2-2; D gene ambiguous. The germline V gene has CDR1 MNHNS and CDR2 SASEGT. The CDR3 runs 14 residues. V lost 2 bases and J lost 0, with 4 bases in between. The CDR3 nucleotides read TGTGCCAGCAGTGAACAGGCGAACACCGGGGAGCTGTTTTTT. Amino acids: CASSEQANTGELFF.

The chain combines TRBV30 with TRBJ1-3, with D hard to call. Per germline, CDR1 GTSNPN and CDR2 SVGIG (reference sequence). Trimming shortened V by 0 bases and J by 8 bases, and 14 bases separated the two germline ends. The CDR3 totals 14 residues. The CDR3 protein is CAWSVPPSRYTIYF. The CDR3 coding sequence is TGTGCCTGGAGTGTACCCCCCTCGCGTTACACCATATATTTT. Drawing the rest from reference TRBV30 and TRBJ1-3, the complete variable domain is SQTIHQWPATLVQPVGSPLSLECTVEGTSNPNLYWYRQAAGRGLQLLFYSVGIGQISSEVPQNLSASRPQDRQFILSSKKLLLSDSGFYLCAWSVPPSRYTIYFGEGSWLTVV.

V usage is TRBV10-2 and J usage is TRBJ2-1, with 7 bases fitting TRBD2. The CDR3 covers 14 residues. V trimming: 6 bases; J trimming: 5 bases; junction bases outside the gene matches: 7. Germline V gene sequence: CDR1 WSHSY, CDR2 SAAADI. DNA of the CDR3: TGCGCCAGCAGCCCGGGGCTAGCGGACAATGAGCAGTTCTTC. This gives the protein CASSPGLADNEQFF.

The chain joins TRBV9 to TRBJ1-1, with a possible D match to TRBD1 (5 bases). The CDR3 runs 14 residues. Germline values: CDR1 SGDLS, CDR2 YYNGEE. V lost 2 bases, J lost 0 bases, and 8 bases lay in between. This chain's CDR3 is CASSVSGMNTEAFF. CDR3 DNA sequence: TGTGCCAGCAGCGTTTCAGGGATGAACACTGAAGCTTTCTTT.

DNA of the CDR3: TGCGCCAGCAGCTTGGAGAGGAGAGAGACCCAGTACTTC. Its translation is CASSLERRETQYF. The chain recombines TRBV5-1 with TRBJ2-5; D not certain. CDR1 is SGHRS and CDR2 is YFSETQ in the germline V gene. This CDR3 contains 13 residues. Trimming stripped 0 bases from V and 4 bases from J, with 7 bases between. The variable domain in full, completed from reference TRBV5-1 and TRBJ2-5, reads KAGVTQTPRYLIKTRGQQVTLSCSPISGHRSVSWYQQTPGQGLQFLFEYFSETQRNKGNFPGRFSGRQFSNSRSEMNVSTLELGDSALYLCASSLERRETQYFGPGTRLLVL.

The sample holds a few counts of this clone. The DNA for the CDR3 is TGTGCCAGCAGCTCTACAGGGGGCGGACACGAGCAGTACTTC. Its translation: CASSSTGGGHEQYF. The genes are TRBV7-9 and TRBJ2-7; 9 nucleotides match TRBD1. The germline CDR1 and CDR2 sequences are SEHNR and FQNEAQ (reference sequence). V lost 4 bases and J lost 5; bases outside the gene matches: 6. This CDR3 has 14 residues.

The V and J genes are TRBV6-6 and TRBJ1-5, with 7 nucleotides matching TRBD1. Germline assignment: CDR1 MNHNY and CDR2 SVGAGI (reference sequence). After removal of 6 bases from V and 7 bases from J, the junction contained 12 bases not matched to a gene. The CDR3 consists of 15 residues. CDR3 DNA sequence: TGTGCCAGCAGCTACGGGACAGCCCGCGGACAGCCCCAGCATTTT. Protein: CASSYGTARGQPQHF.

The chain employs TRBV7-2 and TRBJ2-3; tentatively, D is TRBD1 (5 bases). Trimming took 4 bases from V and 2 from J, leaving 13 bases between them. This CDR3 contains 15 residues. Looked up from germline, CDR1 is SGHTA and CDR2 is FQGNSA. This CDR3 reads CASSSTTVPTDTQYF. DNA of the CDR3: TGTGCCAGCAGCTCGACGACAGTCCCCACAGATACGCAGTATTTT.

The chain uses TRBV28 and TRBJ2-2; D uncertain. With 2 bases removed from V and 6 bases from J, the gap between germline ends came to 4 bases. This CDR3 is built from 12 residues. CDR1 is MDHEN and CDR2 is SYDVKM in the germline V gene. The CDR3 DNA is TGTGCCAGCAGTTTAGGCCCCGGGGAGCTGTTTTTT. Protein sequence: CASSLGPGELFF.

The CDR3 region is CASSFSLKSRATEAFF. CDR3 coding DNA: TGCGCCAGCAGCTTTAGTCTTAAATCGAGGGCCACTGAAGCTTTCTTT. The genes are TRBV5-1 and TRBJ1-1, with D uncertain. CDR1 is SGHRS, CDR2 YFSETQ, per germline. The V end was cut by 2 bases, the J end by 4 bases, with 18 bases between. The CDR3 covers 16 residues.

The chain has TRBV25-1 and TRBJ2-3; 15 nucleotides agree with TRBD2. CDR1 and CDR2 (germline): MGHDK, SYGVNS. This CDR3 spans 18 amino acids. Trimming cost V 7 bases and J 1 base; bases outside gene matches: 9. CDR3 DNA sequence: TGTGCCAGCACTACAACCGGGACTAGCGGGGGGCGCACAGATACGCAGTATTTT. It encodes CASTTTGTSGGRTDTQYF.

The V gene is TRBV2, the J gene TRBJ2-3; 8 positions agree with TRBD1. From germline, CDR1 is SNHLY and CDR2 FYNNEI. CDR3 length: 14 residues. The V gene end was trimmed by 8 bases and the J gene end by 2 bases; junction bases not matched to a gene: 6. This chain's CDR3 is CASCGQGPTDTQYF. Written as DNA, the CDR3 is TGTGCCAGCTGCGGACAGGGACCCACAGATACGCAGTATTTT.

The CDR3 region has the DNA TGTGCCAGCAGACCCCGCGGCAGGGGCAACTCACCCCTCCACTTT. This gives the protein CASRPRGRGNSPLHF. The genes are TRBV5-8 and TRBJ1-6, with D possibly matching TRBD1 (6 bases). Germline CDR1 is SGHTS and CDR2 is YDEGEE. V was trimmed by 5 bases and J by 10 bases, leaving 19 bases between them. The CDR3 covers 15 residues. Looking up the rest from reference TRBV5-8 and TRBJ1-6 gives the full variable domain: EAGVTQSPTHLIKTRGQQATLRCSPISGHTSVYWYQQALGLGLQFLLWYDEGEERNRGNFPPRFSGRQFPNYSSELNVNALELEDSALYLCASRPRGRGNSPLHFGNGTRLTVT.

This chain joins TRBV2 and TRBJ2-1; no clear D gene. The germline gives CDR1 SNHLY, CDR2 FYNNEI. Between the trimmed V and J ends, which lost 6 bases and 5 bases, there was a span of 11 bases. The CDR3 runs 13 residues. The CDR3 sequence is CASSRLENNEQFF. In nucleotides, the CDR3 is TGTGCCAGCAGCCGGCTAGAAAACAATGAGCAGTTCTTC.

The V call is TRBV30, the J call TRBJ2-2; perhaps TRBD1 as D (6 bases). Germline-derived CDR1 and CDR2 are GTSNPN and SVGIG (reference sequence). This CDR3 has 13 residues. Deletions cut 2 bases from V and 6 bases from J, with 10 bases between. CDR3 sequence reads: CAWSLGQPGELFF. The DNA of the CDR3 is TGTGCCTGGAGTTTAGGACAGCCCGGGGAGCTGTTTTTT.

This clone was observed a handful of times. In DNA, the CDR3 is TGCAGTGCCCAGGGGGGCACAGAAGCTTTCTTT. It yields the protein CSAQGGTEAFF. This chain uses TRBV20-1 with TRBJ1-1; the match to TRBD1 covers 7 bases. CDR1 and CDR2 from the germline V gene are DFQATT and SNEGSKA (reference sequence). CDR3 length equals 11 residues. The J segment lost 8 bases and the V segment lost 6 bases, leaving 6 bases of the junction unmatched.